The 12 T cell receptor beta chains presented below share a single source sample, sequenced in a study of T cell responses to AZD1222 COVID-19 vaccine. Here immunoSEQ multiplex PCR was the method, and the copy in TCRdb shows in-frame clones only, minus some. Altogether about 140,000 clones are present, 85% to 95% being singletons, with the ten largest covering approximately 12%. Sequenced material: peripheral blood, taken after recovery from COVID-19. Receptor source: an adult who had recovered from COVID-19.

The J gene is TRBJ2-2, the V gene TRBV9, with D perhaps matching TRBD2 (6 bases). V lost 4 bases to trimming and J lost 4 bases, with 20 bases between them. There are 17 residues in the CDR3. Germline V gene lookup returns CDR1 SGDLS and CDR2 YYNGEE. The CDR3: CASSPRGGGWGTGELFF. As DNA, the CDR3 is TGTGCCAGCAGCCCCCGAGGTGGGGGGTGGGGCACCGGGGAGCTGTTTTTT.

V is TRBV19 and J is TRBJ2-7, with D unclear. V lost 3 bases to trimming and J lost 4 bases, with 13 bases between them. There are 14 residues in the CDR3. The germline V gene encodes CDR1 LNHDA and CDR2 SQIVND (reference sequence). As DNA, the CDR3 is TGTGCCAGTAGTATTAGCACAATTCAATACGAGCAGTACTTC. Translated: CASSISTIQYEQYF.

V usage is TRBV30 and J usage is TRBJ2-7; D is ambiguous. The CDR3 runs 14 residues. The germline V and J ends were trimmed by 4 bases and 3 bases, with 16 bases remaining between them. CDR1 is GTSNPN, CDR2 SVGIG, per germline (reference sequence). The CDR3, as DNA: TGTGCCTGGAAGATGGCGAGTCCGCTCTACGAGCAGTACTTC. Protein: CAWKMASPLYEQYF.

V and J are TRBV6-5 and TRBJ1-1; no firm D call. Trimming removed 6 bases from V and 1 base from J, with 9 bases in between. The CDR3 consists of 13 residues. CDR1 and CDR2 from the germline V gene are MNHEY and SVGAGI. The CDR3 nucleotides read TGTGCCAGCAGGCTCACACCGAACACTGAAGCTTTCTTT. Protein sequence: CASRLTPNTEAFF.

J is TRBJ2-1 and V is TRBV27, with a weak D call TRBD1 (6 bases). Trimming took 2 bases from V and 4 from J, leaving 12 bases between them. Germline-derived CDR1 and CDR2 are MNHEY and SMNVEV (reference sequence). This CDR3 is built from 15 residues. The CDR3 spells CASSLIQGRYNEQFF. The CDR3 coding sequence is TGTGCCAGCAGTTTAATACAGGGAAGATACAATGAGCAGTTCTTC.

The rearrangement uses TRBV25-1 and TRBJ1-6; TRBD1 matches 7 bases. This CDR3 is 15 amino acids long. Trimming at V came to 3 bases and at J to 7 bases, leaving 6 bases not matched to a gene. The germline gives CDR1 MGHDK, CDR2 SYGVNS. CDR3 in amino acids: CASSETGFYNSPLHF. DNA for the CDR3: TGTGCCAGCAGTGAGACAGGGTTTTACAATTCACCCCTCCACTTT.

This chain joins TRBV19 and TRBJ2-3, with TRBD2 identical over 14 bases. Trimming removed 5 bases from V and 8 bases from J; junction bases left unmatched: 6. The CDR3 consists of 15 residues. Germline CDR1 reads LNHDA; CDR2 reads SQIVND (reference sequence). The CDR3 coding sequence is TGTGCCAGTAGTGCGGGACTAGCGGGAGCCGGTACGCAGTATTTT. It is translated as CASSAGLAGAGTQYF. Complete variable domain (other parts from reference TRBV19 and TRBJ2-3): DGGITQSPKYLFRKEGQNVTLSCEQNLNHDAMYWYRQDPGQGLRLIYYSQIVNDFQKGDIAEGYSVSREKKESFPLTVTSAQKNPTAFYLCASSAGLAGAGTQYFGPGTRLTVL.

V usage is TRBV7-8 and J usage is TRBJ1-3, with TRBD1 matching 8 bases. Trimming at V came to 5 bases and at J to 4 bases, leaving 4 bases not matched to a gene. Germline-derived CDR1 and CDR2 are SGHVS and FQNEAQ. The CDR3 length is 14 residues. CDR3 bases: TGTGCCAGCAGCATGACAGGGGACGGAAACACCATATATTTT. Its translation: CASSMTGDGNTIYF.

The genes are TRBV3-1 (or the pseudogene TRBV3-2) and TRBJ2-7; tentatively, D is TRBD2 (5 bases). Trimming left V 0 bases short and J 7 bases short, with 16 bases between. The length of the CDR3 is 15 residues. CDR1 and CDR2 from the germline V gene are LGHDT and YNNKEL (reference sequence). The chain's CDR3 is CASSQDPGSSVEQYF. The CDR3 DNA follows: TGTGCCAGCAGCCAAGATCCGGGATCCTCGGTAGAGCAGTACTTC.

The table lists this clone with a few counts. The rearrangement joins TRBV7-8 to TRBJ1-1; D perhaps matches TRBD1 (6 bases). V was clipped by 1 base and J by 1 base, with 10 bases between them. There are 15 residues in the CDR3. In germline, CDR1 is SGHVS, CDR2 FQNEAQ. CDR3 sequence (DNA): TGTGCCAGCAGCTTAGGAATGGGGGCGAACACTGAAGCTTTCTTT. Protein product: CASSLGMGANTEAFF.

J is TRBJ2-7 and V is TRBV11-2; D is possibly TRBD1 (7 bases). V was shortened by 8 bases and J by 5 bases, with 16 bases between the two germline ends. This CDR3 is 13 amino acids long. The germline gives CDR1 SGHAT, CDR2 FQNNGV. Here the CDR3 DNA reads TGTGCCAGCGCCAGGGGGGAGTGGGACGAGCAGTACTTC. The encoded protein is CASARGEWDEQYF.

V usage is TRBV7-6 and J usage is TRBJ2-5; TRBD1 agrees at 10 bases. The V gene's germline CDR1 is SGHVS and CDR2 FNYEAQ. Losses at the gene ends were 1 base for V and 4 bases for J; bases not matched to a gene: 3. The CDR3 covers 15 residues. CDR3: CASSLVGTGVETQYF. CDR3 bases: TGTGCCAGCAGCTTAGTTGGGACAGGGGTAGAGACCCAGTACTTC.